These 23 T cell receptor beta chains originate from one sample sequenced in a study of T cells in localized non-small cell lung cancer. Using immunoSEQ multiplex PCR, the repertoire was profiled, and TCRdb retains in-frame clones only, with some absent. The sample holds approximately 63,000 clones, roughly 89% seen once. Here the sequenced sample was peripheral blood, taken before any cancer treatment. Every receptor here comes from a man aged 35 to 70 with stage I squamous cell lung carcinoma.

The chain has TRBV5-1 and TRBJ2-3, with TRBD2 matching 13 bases. The CDR3 totals 15 residues. V shed 4 bases and J 6 bases; nucleotides not matched to a gene: 5. The germline V gene encodes CDR1 SGHRS and CDR2 YFSETQ. The CDR3 DNA reads as TGCGCCAGCAGCCGAACTAGCGGGAGGGCTGATACGCAGTATTTT. It codes for CASSRTSGRADTQYF.

The J gene is TRBJ1-5, the V gene TRBV7-2; D may be TRBD1 (6 bases). The CDR3 length is 15 residues. Per the germline V gene, CDR1 is SGHTA and CDR2 is FQGNSA. The V and J ends lost 1 base and 4 bases respectively, with 11 bases between them. CDR3 residues: CASSLESGANQPQHF. CDR3 sequence (DNA): TGTGCCAGCAGCTTAGAATCAGGGGCGAATCAGCCCCAGCATTTT.

This clone appeared once. J is TRBJ2-7 and V is TRBV29-1; no clear D. CDR3 length: 13 residues. Per the germline V gene, CDR1 is SQVTM and CDR2 is ANQGSEA. The germline V and J ends were trimmed by 0 bases and 6 bases, with 12 bases remaining between them. The CDR3: CSVEDRSLGEQYF. As DNA, the CDR3 is TGCAGCGTTGAAGATCGCAGCTTAGGCGAGCAGTACTTC.

The V call is TRBV19, the J call TRBJ2-6, with 9 positions matching TRBD1. Germline V gene data show CDR1 as LNHDA and CDR2 as SQIVND (reference sequence). The CDR3 length is 15 residues. Trimming took 6 bases from V and 3 from J; bases not matched to a gene: 3. CDR3 residues: CASRGQGGGANVLTF. The DNA for the CDR3 is TGTGCCAGTAGGGGACAGGGCGGTGGGGCCAACGTCCTGACTTTC.

The J gene is TRBJ2-7, the V gene TRBV28; D ambiguous. The CDR3 runs to 13 residues. CDR1 and CDR2 (germline): MDHEN, SYDVKM. V was shortened by 5 bases and J by 4 bases, with 12 bases between the two germline ends. Here the CDR3 DNA reads TGTGCCAGCAGTGATGCCGCCCCGTACGAGCAGTACTTC. It specifies CASSDAAPYEQYF.

This clone was counted only a few times. The V gene is TRBV27, the J gene TRBJ2-3; D is undetermined. V was clipped by 9 bases and J by 3 bases, with 16 bases between them. The CDR3 is made up of 14 amino acids. Per the germline V gene, CDR1 is MNHEY and CDR2 is SMNVEV (reference sequence). The CDR3: CASKTGRGTDTQYF. The CDR3 nucleotides read TGTGCCAGTAAAACGGGCAGAGGAACAGATACGCAGTATTTT.

The rearrangement uses TRBV7-2 and TRBJ2-5, with a possible D match to TRBD1 (6 bases). The CDR3 runs to 12 residues. Deletions cut 6 bases from V and 5 bases from J, with 10 bases between. Germline V gene sequence: CDR1 SGHTA, CDR2 FQGNSA. CDR3 nucleotide sequence: TGTGCCAGCAGGGCAGGGGTGGAGACCCAGTACTTC. Translating gives CASRAGVETQYF.

This chain uses TRBV5-1 with TRBJ2-6; 7 bases line up with TRBD1. This CDR3 spans 15 amino acids. J gave up 6 bases and V 5 bases, and 8 bases lay outside the gene matches. CDR1 SGHRS and CDR2 YFSETQ come from the germline V gene. CDR3 amino acids: CASSETGYMANVLTF. CDR3 bases: TGCGCCAGCAGTGAGACAGGGTACATGGCCAACGTCCTGACTTTC.

V gene TRBV9 combines with J gene TRBJ2-7; D tentatively reads TRBD1 or TRBD2 (5 bases each). Trimming removed 0 bases at V and 2 bases at J, with 9 bases between. Germline-derived CDR1 and CDR2 are SGDLS and YYNGEE. The CDR3 extends over 14 amino acids. This CDR3 is CASSVGDVAYEQYF. For the CDR3, the DNA is TGTGCCAGCAGCGTAGGGGACGTAGCCTACGAGCAGTACTTC.

The chain employs TRBV11-2 and TRBJ2-7; 8 bases match TRBD1. This CDR3 has 15 amino acids. Germline V gene data show CDR1 as SGHAT and CDR2 as FQNNGV. The V and J ends lost 5 bases and 5 bases, in that order; junction bases with no gene match: 11. CDR3 residues: CASSPHGQGIDEQYF. For the CDR3, the DNA is TGTGCCAGCAGCCCGCACGGACAGGGAATAGACGAGCAGTACTTC. The complete variable domain, with remaining parts taken from reference TRBV11-2 and TRBJ2-7, reads EAGVAQSPRYKIIEKRQSVAFWCNPISGHATLYWYQQILGQGPKLLIQFQNNGVVDDSQLPKDRFSAERLKGVDSTLKIQPAKLEDSAVYLCASSPHGQGIDEQYFGPGTRLTVT.

The chain recombines TRBV6-5 with TRBJ1-4; a weak D match, TRBD1 (5 bases). Between the trimmed V and J ends, which lost 2 bases and 7 bases, there was a span of 14 bases. The CDR3 runs to 15 residues. CDR1 and CDR2 (germline): MNHEY, SVGAGI. The CDR3 loop reads CASSYGRQGTEKLFF. For the CDR3, the DNA is TGTGCCAGCAGTTACGGTCGGCAGGGCACTGAAAAACTGTTTTTT.

In the case of this clone: Given a much more abundant clone one base away, this may be a read error. Other DNA sequences in the sample encode the same CDR3. The chain has TRBV9 and TRBJ1-3, with D unresolved. Per germline, CDR1 SGDLS and CDR2 YYNGEE. CDR3 length: 14 amino acids. The V end lost 2 bases, the J end lost 0 bases, and 6 bases lay between the germline ends. The CDR3 DNA reads as TGTGCCAGCAGCGTTGACAACTCTGGAAACACCATATATTTT. Encoded protein: CASSVDNSGNTIYF. Full variable domain (missing parts from reference TRBV9 and TRBJ1-3): DSGVTQTPKHLITATGQRVTLRCSPRSGDLSVYWYQQSLDQGLQFLIQYYNGEERAKGNILERFSAQQFPDLHSELNLSSLELGDSALYFCASSVDNSGNTIYFGEGSWLTVV.

The CDR3 loop reads CASSLGSGNTGELFF. DNA of the CDR3: TGTGCCAGCAGCTTGGGGAGCGGGAACACCGGGGAGCTGTTTTTT. This chain connects TRBV5-4 to TRBJ2-2, with D perhaps TRBD2 (5 bases). Germline assignment: CDR1 SGHNT and CDR2 YYREEE (reference sequence). The CDR3 is made up of 15 amino acids. Trimming took 0 bases from V and 1 from J, leaving 7 bases between them.

This rearrangement joins TRBV19 to TRBJ1-5; 10 bases match TRBD1. This CDR3 spans 14 amino acids. The ends lost 5 bases at V and 8 bases at J; junction bases unmatched: 6. Germline lookup yields CDR1 LNHDA and CDR2 SQIVND (reference sequence). CDR3 sequence (DNA): TGTGCCAGTAGTGGACAGGGGGTGAGGGAGCCCCAGCATTTT. Protein: CASSGQGVREPQHF.

V and J are TRBV28 and TRBJ1-5; D unresolved. Germline V gene sequence: CDR1 MDHEN, CDR2 SYDVKM. This CDR3 spans 11 amino acids. The V end lost 7 bases, the J end lost 5 bases, and 6 bases lay between the germline ends. In nucleotides, the CDR3 is TGTGCCAGCACTTCAGATCAGCCCCAGCATTTT. This sequence encodes CASTSDQPQHF. The whole variable domain, remainder taken from reference TRBV28 and TRBJ1-5, is DVKVTQSSRYLVKRTGEKVFLECVQDMDHENMFWYRQDPGLGLRLIYFSYDVKMKEKGDIPEGYSVSREKKERFSLILESASTNQTSMYLCASTSDQPQHFGDGTRLSIL.

The chain is built from TRBV19 and TRBJ1-2; possibly TRBD1 for D (5 bases). This CDR3 spans 13 amino acids. CDR1 and CDR2 (germline): LNHDA, SQIVND (reference sequence). V lost 5 bases, J lost 4 bases, and 11 bases lay in between. The CDR3 sequence: CASSDPGSYGYTF. Here the CDR3 DNA reads TGTGCCAGTAGTGATCCAGGGAGCTATGGCTACACCTTC.

V gene TRBV4-1 combines with J gene TRBJ1-3, with unresolved D. V was shortened by 0 bases and J by 0 bases, with 9 bases between the two germline ends. The CDR3 covers 16 residues. CDR1 is MGHRA and CDR2 is YSYEKL in the germline V gene. The CDR3 DNA reads TGCGCCAGCAGCCAAGATAGTTCTAACTCTGGAAACACCATATATTTT. Residues: CASSQDSSNSGNTIYF.

J is TRBJ1-6 and V is TRBV7-3; TRBD1 might be the D (5 bases). V lost 5 bases, J lost 9 bases, and 17 bases lay in between. The length of the CDR3 is 15 residues. Per the germline V gene, CDR1 is SGHTA and CDR2 is FQGTGA. CDR3 coding DNA: TGTGCCAGCAGCCCGACAGCGTTTTCGGGTTCACCCCTCCACTTT. As protein: CASSPTAFSGSPLHF.

The chain uses TRBV30 and TRBJ1-1, with no clear D. Deletions cut 1 base from V and 2 bases from J, with 5 bases between. The CDR3 spans 12 residues. Germline V gene lookup returns CDR1 GTSNPN and CDR2 SVGIG (reference sequence). In nucleotides, the CDR3 is TGTGCCTGGAGTGACAGTAACACTGAAGCTTTCTTT. It codes for CAWSDSNTEAFF.

The V and J genes are TRBV27 and TRBJ1-2; 9 nucleotides align to TRBD1. The CDR3 is 14 amino acids. The V and J ends lost 3 bases and 3 bases, in that order; junction bases with no gene match: 2. CDR1 and CDR2 (germline): MNHEY, SMNVEV (reference sequence). In DNA, the CDR3 is TGTGCCAGCAGTTTGAGACAGGGGGACTATGGCTACACCTTC. Translating it yields CASSLRQGDYGYTF.

The V gene is TRBV7-2, the J gene TRBJ2-1; the match to TRBD2 covers 7 bases. CDR3 length: 14 residues. CDR1 and CDR2 (germline): SGHTA, FQGNSA. The V and J ends lost 6 bases and 4 bases, in that order; junction bases with no gene match: 6. CDR3 DNA: TGTGCCAGCAGACGGACTAGTCGATACAATGAGCAGTTCTTC. Translation: CASRRTSRYNEQFF.

In DNA form, the CDR3 reads TGTGCCATCAGTGACATCGGGACTACCATAGGTGAGCAGTTCTTC. Its protein is CAISDIGTTIGEQFF. V usage is TRBV10-3 and J usage is TRBJ2-1; 7 bases line up with TRBD2. This CDR3 has 15 residues. Germline values: CDR1 ENHRY, CDR2 SYGVKD. V dropped 3 bases and J dropped 9; count of bases not matched to a gene: 11.

This chain connects TRBV30 to TRBJ1-1, with 8 bases lining up with TRBD1. V gave up 3 bases and J gave up 5 bases; unmatched junction bases: 14. Germline CDR1 GTSNPN, CDR2 SVGIG (reference sequence). This CDR3 spans 16 amino acids. The CDR3 loop is CAWRSFFRTGSTEAFF. The CDR3 nucleotides read TGTGCCTGGAGGTCGTTCTTCCGGACAGGGTCGACTGAAGCTTTCTTT.